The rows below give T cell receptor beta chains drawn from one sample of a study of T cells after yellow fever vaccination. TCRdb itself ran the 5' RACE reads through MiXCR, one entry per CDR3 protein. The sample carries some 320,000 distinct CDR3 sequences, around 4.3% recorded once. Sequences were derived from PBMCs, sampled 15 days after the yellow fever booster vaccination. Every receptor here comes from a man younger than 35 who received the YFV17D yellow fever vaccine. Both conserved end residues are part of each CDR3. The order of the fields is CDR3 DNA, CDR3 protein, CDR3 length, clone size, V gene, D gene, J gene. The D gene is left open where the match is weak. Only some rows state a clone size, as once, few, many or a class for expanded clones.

cdr3_nt: TGTGCCAGCAGTAAGACCCAGGGGGCGAACACTGAAGCTTTCTTT
cdr3_aa: CASSKTQGANTEAFF
cdr3_length: 15
clone_size: few
v_call: TRBV12-3/TRBV12-4
d_call: TRBD1
j_call: TRBJ1-1

cdr3_nt: TGTGCCAGCAGCCCATTCCAGGCGAGTGAGCAGTTCTTC
cdr3_aa: CASSPFQASEQFF
cdr3_length: 13
clone_size: few
v_call: TRBV14
d_call: .
j_call: TRBJ2-1

cdr3_nt: TGTGCCACCAGTGATTCGCGGACGGGGGGAGAGCAGTACTTC
cdr3_aa: CATSDSRTGGEQYF
cdr3_length: 14
clone_size: many
v_call: TRBV24-1
d_call: TRBD2
j_call: TRBJ2-7

cdr3_nt: TGTGCCAGCAGTGACGTGTTGTCCTACGAGCAGTACTTC
cdr3_aa: CASSDVLSYEQYF
cdr3_length: 13
clone_size: .
v_call: TRBV2
d_call: .
j_call: TRBJ2-7

cdr3_nt: TGTGCCAGCAGCCCGGGGGCGGTTGAGACCCAGTACTTC
cdr3_aa: CASSPGAVETQYF
cdr3_length: 13
clone_size: few
v_call: TRBV12-3/TRBV12-4
d_call: .
j_call: TRBJ2-5

cdr3_nt: TGTGCCAGTAGTATCCAGGGGGATTACAATGAGCAGTTCTTC
cdr3_aa: CASSIQGDYNEQFF
cdr3_length: 14
clone_size: few
v_call: TRBV19
d_call: TRBD1
j_call: TRBJ2-1

cdr3_nt: TGTGCCAGCAGCCTCGGACAGAACTATGGCTACACCTTC
cdr3_aa: CASSLGQNYGYTF
cdr3_length: 13
clone_size: many
v_call: TRBV12-3/TRBV12-4
d_call: .
j_call: TRBJ1-2

cdr3_nt: TGTGCCAGCAGCTTAGTGTTCGAGGAGCAGTTCTTC
cdr3_aa: CASSLVFEEQFF
cdr3_length: 12
clone_size: many
v_call: TRBV7-9
d_call: .
j_call: TRBJ2-1

cdr3_nt: TGTGCCGGAGGTAGCGGGGATAGCACAGATACGCAGTATTTT
cdr3_aa: CAGGSGDSTDTQYF
cdr3_length: 14
clone_size: many
v_call: TRBV10-3
d_call: TRBD2
j_call: TRBJ2-3

cdr3_nt: TGTGCCACCGGGGATCCTAGGTCGCAGTATTTT
cdr3_aa: CATGDPRSQYF
cdr3_length: 11
clone_size: .
v_call: TRBV24-1
d_call: .
j_call: TRBJ2-3

cdr3_nt: TGTGCCAGCAGCAGACAGGGACTTAATTCACCCCTCCACTTT
cdr3_aa: CASSRQGLNSPLHF
cdr3_length: 14
clone_size: few
v_call: TRBV6-5
d_call: TRBD1
j_call: TRBJ1-6

cdr3_nt: TGTGCCAGCGGCCGGAACACAGGGGAGGGGGTGAATGAGCAGTTCTTC
cdr3_aa: CASGRNTGEGVNEQFF
cdr3_length: 16
clone_size: few
v_call: TRBV7-9
d_call: .
j_call: TRBJ2-1

cdr3_nt: TGTGCCGGACGACTAGCAGCAGAGACCCAGTACTTC
cdr3_aa: CAGRLAAETQYF
cdr3_length: 12
clone_size: many
v_call: TRBV30
d_call: TRBD2
j_call: TRBJ2-5

cdr3_nt: TGCGCCAGCAGCTTGGGGACTAGCAAAGGCGGAGAGACCCAGTACTTC
cdr3_aa: CASSLGTSKGGETQYF
cdr3_length: 16
clone_size: many
v_call: TRBV5-1
d_call: TRBD2
j_call: TRBJ2-5

cdr3_nt: TGTGCCAGCAACCGAGTAGGGAGCAATCAGCCCCAGCATTTT
cdr3_aa: CASNRVGSNQPQHF
cdr3_length: 14
clone_size: .
v_call: TRBV6-1
d_call: .
j_call: TRBJ1-5

cdr3_nt: TGCGCCAGCAGCCAAGATTTGGACAGACAATTCCTGAACACTGAAGCTTTCTTT
cdr3_aa: CASSQDLDRQFLNTEAFF
cdr3_length: 18
clone_size: many
v_call: TRBV4-3
d_call: .
j_call: TRBJ1-1

cdr3_nt: TGTGCCAGCAGACAACCGGGCCTTACTACAGATACGCAGTATTTT
cdr3_aa: CASRQPGLTTDTQYF
cdr3_length: 15
clone_size: many
v_call: TRBV6-2/TRBV6-3
d_call: .
j_call: TRBJ2-3

cdr3_nt: TGTGCCAGCAGCCCCAGGTTTGGGGGGAATTCACCCCTCCACTTT
cdr3_aa: CASSPRFGGNSPLHF
cdr3_length: 15
clone_size: .
v_call: TRBV5-5
d_call: .
j_call: TRBJ1-6

cdr3_nt: TGCGCCAGCAGCCAAGAGGGCTCCCTGAGGAATGAGCAGTTCTTC
cdr3_aa: CASSQEGSLRNEQFF
cdr3_length: 15
clone_size: .
v_call: TRBV4-1
d_call: .
j_call: TRBJ2-1

cdr3_nt: TGTGCCAGCACCATGGGACTAGCCATTTATACGCAGTATTTT
cdr3_aa: CASTMGLAIYTQYF
cdr3_length: 14
clone_size: many
v_call: TRBV7-2
d_call: TRBD2
j_call: TRBJ2-3

cdr3_nt: TGTGCCAGCAGCCCCCCCGGACTAGCGGGGGGTGGAGATACGCAGTATTTT
cdr3_aa: CASSPPGLAGGGDTQYF
cdr3_length: 17
clone_size: many
v_call: TRBV7-2
d_call: TRBD2
j_call: TRBJ2-3

cdr3_nt: TGCGCCAGCAGCGGGAAGACTAGCCACACAGATACGCAGTATTTT
cdr3_aa: CASSGKTSHTDTQYF
cdr3_length: 15
clone_size: .
v_call: TRBV5-1
d_call: TRBD2
j_call: TRBJ2-3

cdr3_nt: TGTGCCAGCAGCTTAGATCGACCAACTACTGAGCAGTACTTC
cdr3_aa: CASSLDRPTTEQYF
cdr3_length: 14
clone_size: .
v_call: TRBV11-2
d_call: .
j_call: TRBJ2-7

cdr3_nt: TGCGCCAGCAGCTCGACAGGGGGCAGTGGCTACACCTTC
cdr3_aa: CASSSTGGSGYTF
cdr3_length: 13
clone_size: .
v_call: TRBV5-1
d_call: TRBD1
j_call: TRBJ1-2

cdr3_nt: TGCAGCGTTGAAGACTCTGGCTACACCTTC
cdr3_aa: CSVEDSGYTF
cdr3_length: 10
clone_size: many
v_call: TRBV29-1
d_call: .
j_call: TRBJ1-2

cdr3_nt: TGTGCCACTCGGGGGTTTGGCAAAAACATTCAGTACTTC
cdr3_aa: CATRGFGKNIQYF
cdr3_length: 13
clone_size: few
v_call: TRBV19
d_call: .
j_call: TRBJ2-4

cdr3_nt: TGCAGTGCTCCGAGACAGTCCGGGAAGGCTGAAGCTTTCTTT
cdr3_aa: CSAPRQSGKAEAFF
cdr3_length: 14
clone_size: few
v_call: TRBV20-1
d_call: .
j_call: TRBJ1-1

cdr3_nt: TGTGCCAGCTCCTTCCGGACAGGGAATTTGGATACGCAGTATTTT
cdr3_aa: CASSFRTGNLDTQYF
cdr3_length: 15
clone_size: few
v_call: TRBV6-2/TRBV6-3
d_call: TRBD1
j_call: TRBJ2-3

cdr3_nt: TGCGCCAGCAGCACCGGGACTAGCGGTGGAGTATACGAGCAGTACTTC
cdr3_aa: CASSTGTSGGVYEQYF
cdr3_length: 16
clone_size: few
v_call: TRBV5-1
d_call: TRBD2
j_call: TRBJ2-7

cdr3_nt: TGTGCCAGCAGTTTAGGGACGGGGGCCGGGGCCAACGTCCTGACTTTC
cdr3_aa: CASSLGTGAGANVLTF
cdr3_length: 16
clone_size: few
v_call: TRBV12-3/TRBV12-4
d_call: .
j_call: TRBJ2-6

cdr3_nt: TGTGCCAGCAGTACAGGGGTCACCGGGGAGCTGTTTTTT
cdr3_aa: CASSTGVTGELFF
cdr3_length: 13
clone_size: .
v_call: TRBV2
d_call: TRBD1
j_call: TRBJ2-2

cdr3_nt: TGTGCCACCAGTGATCCGCAGACAGGGGAGACCTACGAGCAGTACTTC
cdr3_aa: CATSDPQTGETYEQYF
cdr3_length: 16
clone_size: few
v_call: TRBV24-1
d_call: TRBD1
j_call: TRBJ2-7

cdr3_nt: TGCGCCAGCAGCCCACAGGGAGGATCAGGGGAGACCCAGTACTTC
cdr3_aa: CASSPQGGSGETQYF
cdr3_length: 15
clone_size: many
v_call: TRBV5-1
d_call: .
j_call: TRBJ2-5

cdr3_nt: TGCAGTGCCGTTCCGGGGGGAACGGGCTACACCTTC
cdr3_aa: CSAVPGGTGYTF
cdr3_length: 12
clone_size: many
v_call: TRBV20-1
d_call: .
j_call: TRBJ1-2

cdr3_nt: TGCAGCGCACAGGCCGCTACAGGTTTCACAGATACGCAGTATTTT
cdr3_aa: CSAQAATGFTDTQYF
cdr3_length: 15
clone_size: few
v_call: TRBV29-1
d_call: .
j_call: TRBJ2-3

cdr3_nt: TGTGCCAGCAGCGATCCGGGACAGGGTTATGAAAAACTGTTTTTT
cdr3_aa: CASSDPGQGYEKLFF
cdr3_length: 15
clone_size: many
v_call: TRBV11-2
d_call: TRBD1
j_call: TRBJ1-4

cdr3_nt: TGTGCCAGTAGCCGAGCGGAAAACTCCTACAATGAGCAGTTCTTC
cdr3_aa: CASSRAENSYNEQFF
cdr3_length: 15
clone_size: many
v_call: TRBV19
d_call: .
j_call: TRBJ2-1

cdr3_nt: TGTGCCAGCAGCTCCCTTCACCACAGTCCTCCTAACTATGGCTACACCTTC
cdr3_aa: CASSSLHHSPPNYGYTF
cdr3_length: 17
clone_size: .
v_call: TRBV11-2
d_call: .
j_call: TRBJ1-2

cdr3_nt: TGCAGTGCGGCCGCCTTCGGGGTAGGGACAGATACGCAGTATTTT
cdr3_aa: CSAAAFGVGTDTQYF
cdr3_length: 15
clone_size: many
v_call: TRBV20-1
d_call: .
j_call: TRBJ2-3

cdr3_nt: TGTGCCAGCAGCATTATGGCGGGTGAATCACCCCTCCACTTT
cdr3_aa: CASSIMAGESPLHF
cdr3_length: 14
clone_size: many
v_call: TRBV7-9
d_call: .
j_call: TRBJ1-6

cdr3_nt: TGTGCCACCAGTGAGTCGACTAGCGGGTACAATGAGCAGTTCTTC
cdr3_aa: CATSESTSGYNEQFF
cdr3_length: 15
clone_size: .
v_call: TRBV24-1
d_call: TRBD2
j_call: TRBJ2-1

cdr3_nt: TGTGCCAGCAGCGTGACTAGCGGGTACAATGAGCAGTTCTTC
cdr3_aa: CASSVTSGYNEQFF
cdr3_length: 14
clone_size: many
v_call: TRBV9
d_call: TRBD2
j_call: TRBJ2-1

cdr3_nt: TGCGCCAGCAGCTGGGACAACAAAATGGGGGAGACCCAGTACTTC
cdr3_aa: CASSWDNKMGETQYF
cdr3_length: 15
clone_size: .
v_call: TRBV4-1
d_call: .
j_call: TRBJ2-5

cdr3_nt: TGTGCCACCGAACTCACAGGGTTGCAGCCCCAGCATTTT
cdr3_aa: CATELTGLQPQHF
cdr3_length: 13
clone_size: many
v_call: TRBV6-2/TRBV6-3
d_call: .
j_call: TRBJ1-5

cdr3_nt: TGTGCCAGCAGCTTATTTCCAGGGCGGGATACGCAGTATTTT
cdr3_aa: CASSLFPGRDTQYF
cdr3_length: 14
clone_size: many
v_call: TRBV11-2
d_call: .
j_call: TRBJ2-3

cdr3_nt: TGTGCCAGCAGCTTAGTAAGTGGCGGGCTCGGCGAGCAGTACTTC
cdr3_aa: CASSLVSGGLGEQYF
cdr3_length: 15
clone_size: many
v_call: TRBV7-8
d_call: .
j_call: TRBJ2-7

cdr3_nt: TGTGCCAGCAGCTTAGAGTCCGGACAGCTAAGCTACACCTTC
cdr3_aa: CASSLESGQLSYTF
cdr3_length: 14
clone_size: many
v_call: TRBV7-9
d_call: .
j_call: TRBJ1-2

cdr3_nt: TGTGCCAGCAGCCTAAAATGGGGCACAACCTACGAGCAGTACTTC
cdr3_aa: CASSLKWGTTYEQYF
cdr3_length: 15
clone_size: many
v_call: TRBV7-2
d_call: .
j_call: TRBJ2-7